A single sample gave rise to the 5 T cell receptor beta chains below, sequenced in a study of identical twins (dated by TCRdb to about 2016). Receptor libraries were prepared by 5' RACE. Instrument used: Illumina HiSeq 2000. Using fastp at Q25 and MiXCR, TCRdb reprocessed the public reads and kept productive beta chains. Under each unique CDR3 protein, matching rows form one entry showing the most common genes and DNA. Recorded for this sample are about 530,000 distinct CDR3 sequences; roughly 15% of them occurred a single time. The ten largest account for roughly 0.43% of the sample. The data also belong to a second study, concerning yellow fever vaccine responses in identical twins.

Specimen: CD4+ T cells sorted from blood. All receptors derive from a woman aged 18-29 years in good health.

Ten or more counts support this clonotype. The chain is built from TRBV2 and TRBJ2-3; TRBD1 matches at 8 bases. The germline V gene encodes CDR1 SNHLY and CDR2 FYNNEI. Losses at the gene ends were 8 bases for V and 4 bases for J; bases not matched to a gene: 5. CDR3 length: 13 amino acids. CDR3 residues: CASGQGGADTQYF. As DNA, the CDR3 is TGTGCCAGCGGACAGGGAGGAGCAGATACGCAGTATTTT.

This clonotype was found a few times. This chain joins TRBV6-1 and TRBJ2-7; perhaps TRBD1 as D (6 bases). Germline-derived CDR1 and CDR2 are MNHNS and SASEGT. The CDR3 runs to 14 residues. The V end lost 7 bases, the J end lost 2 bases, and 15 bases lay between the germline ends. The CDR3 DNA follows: TGTGCCAGCACTAAAGGACAGAATCCCTACGAGCAGTACGTC. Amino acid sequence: CASTKGQNPYEQYV.

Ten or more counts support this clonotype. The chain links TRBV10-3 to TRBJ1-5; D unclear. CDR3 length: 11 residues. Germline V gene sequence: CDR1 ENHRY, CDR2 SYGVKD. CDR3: CATGINQPQHF. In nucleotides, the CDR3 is TGTGCGACCGGGATCAATCAGCCCCAGCATTTT.

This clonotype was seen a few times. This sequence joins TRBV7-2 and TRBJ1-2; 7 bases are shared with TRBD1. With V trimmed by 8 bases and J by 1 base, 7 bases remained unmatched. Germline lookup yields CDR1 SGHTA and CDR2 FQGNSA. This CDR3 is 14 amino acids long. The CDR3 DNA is TGTGCCAGCGATACAGGGGTCGGTAACTATGGCTACACCTTC. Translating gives CASDTGVGNYGYTF.

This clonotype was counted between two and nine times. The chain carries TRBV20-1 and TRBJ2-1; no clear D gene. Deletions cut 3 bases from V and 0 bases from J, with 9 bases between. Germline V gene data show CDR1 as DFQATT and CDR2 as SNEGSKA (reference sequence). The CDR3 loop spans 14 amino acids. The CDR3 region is CSARFPPSYNEQFF. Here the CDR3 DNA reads TGCAGTGCTAGGTTTCCCCCCTCCTACAATGAGCAGTTCTTC.